The T cell receptor beta chain described here comes from a study of T cell responses to AZD1222 COVID-19 vaccine. Study-level points and caveats: Within unmutated variant regions lay the reported targets of nearly half of spike-specific TCRs. It was only after the peak T cell response that any repertoires were sampled. There were vaccine-associated CD4 TCRs across spike, dominant at 160-218 and 743-854.

Germline CDR1 reads MNHNS; CDR2 reads SASEGT. V was cut by 1 base and J by 7 bases, with 11 bases left in between. The CDR3 totals 13 residues. In the case of this clone: What it binds is unknown.

The repertoire was sequenced with immunoSEQ multiplex PCR; TCRdb's copy has only in-frame clones and lacks some. This sample has 150,000 to 200,000 clones, with more than 85% found just once. The receptor's source is an adult in good health. Sequenced material: peripheral blood, taken on day 0 of AZD1222 vaccination. This chain joins TRBV6-1 and TRBJ2-7; D gene unclear. For the CDR3, the DNA is TGTGCCAGCAGTGAAGGACCGCCTTGGGAGCAGTACTTC. Translating gives CASSEGPPWEQYF.